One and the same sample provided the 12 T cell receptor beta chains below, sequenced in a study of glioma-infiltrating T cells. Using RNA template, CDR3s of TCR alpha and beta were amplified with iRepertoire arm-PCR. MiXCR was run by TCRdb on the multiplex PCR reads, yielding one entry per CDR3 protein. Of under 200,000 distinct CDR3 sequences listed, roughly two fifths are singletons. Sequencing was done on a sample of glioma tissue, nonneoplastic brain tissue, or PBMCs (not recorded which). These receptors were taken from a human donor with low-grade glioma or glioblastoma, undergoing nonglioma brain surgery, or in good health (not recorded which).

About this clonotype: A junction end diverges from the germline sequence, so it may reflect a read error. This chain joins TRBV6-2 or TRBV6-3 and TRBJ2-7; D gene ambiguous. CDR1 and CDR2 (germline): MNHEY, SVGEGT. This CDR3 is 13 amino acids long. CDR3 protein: CASSDSLYNEQYF. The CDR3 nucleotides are TGTGCCAGCAGTGACTCTTTGTACAACGAGCAGTACTTC.

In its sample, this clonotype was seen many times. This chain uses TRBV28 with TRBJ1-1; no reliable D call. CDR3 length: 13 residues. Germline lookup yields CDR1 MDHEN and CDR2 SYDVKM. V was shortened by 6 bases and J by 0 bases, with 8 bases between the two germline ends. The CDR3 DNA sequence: TGTGCCAGCAGCCCGTACATGAACACTGAAGCTTTCTTT. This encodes CASSPYMNTEAFF.

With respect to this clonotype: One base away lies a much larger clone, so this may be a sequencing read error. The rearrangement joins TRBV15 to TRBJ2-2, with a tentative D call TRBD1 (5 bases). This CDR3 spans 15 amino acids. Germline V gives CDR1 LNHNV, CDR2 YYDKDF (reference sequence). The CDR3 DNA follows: TGTGCCACCAGCAGGCAGGGTCGGCACACCAGGGAGCTGTTTTTT. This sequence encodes CATSRQGRHTRELFF.

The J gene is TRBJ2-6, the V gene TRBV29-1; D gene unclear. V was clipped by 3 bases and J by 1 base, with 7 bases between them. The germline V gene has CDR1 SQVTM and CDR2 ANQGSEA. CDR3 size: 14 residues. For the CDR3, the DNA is TGCAGCGTTGATCTGGCATCTGGGGCCAACGTCCTGACTTTC. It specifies CSVDLASGANVLTF.

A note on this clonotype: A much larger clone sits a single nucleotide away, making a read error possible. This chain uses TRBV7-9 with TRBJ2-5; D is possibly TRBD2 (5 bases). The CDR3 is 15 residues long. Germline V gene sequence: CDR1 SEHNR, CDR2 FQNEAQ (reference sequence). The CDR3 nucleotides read TGTGCCAACAGCCTCCGGACTCCCTTGGGGGAGACCCAGTACTTC. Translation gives CANSLRTPLGETQYF.

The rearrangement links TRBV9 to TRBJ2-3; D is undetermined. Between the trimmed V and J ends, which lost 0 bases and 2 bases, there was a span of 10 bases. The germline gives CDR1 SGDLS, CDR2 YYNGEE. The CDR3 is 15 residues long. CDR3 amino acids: CASSVGTVVTDTQYF. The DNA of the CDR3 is TGTGCCAGCAGCGTAGGAACAGTCGTCACAGATACGCAGTATTTT. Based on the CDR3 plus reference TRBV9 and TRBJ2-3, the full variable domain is DSGVTQTPKHLITATGQRVTLRCSPRSGDLSVYWYQQSLDQGLQFLIQYYNGEERAKGNILERFSAQQFPDLHSELNLSSLELGDSALYFCASSVGTVVTDTQYFGPGTRLTVL.

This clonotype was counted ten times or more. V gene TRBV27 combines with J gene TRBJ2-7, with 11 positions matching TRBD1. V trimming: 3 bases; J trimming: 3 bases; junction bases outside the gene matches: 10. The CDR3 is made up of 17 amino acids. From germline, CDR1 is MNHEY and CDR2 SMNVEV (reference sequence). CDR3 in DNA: TGTGCCAGCAGTTTTTCCGCCGGACAGGGGGCGAACTACGAGCAGTACTTC. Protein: CASSFSAGQGANYEQYF.

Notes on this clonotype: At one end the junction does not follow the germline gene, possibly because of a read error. The CDR3 loop reads CASSQDPGANYGYAF. The CDR3 region has the DNA TGTGCCAGCAGCCAAGATCCGGGAGCTAACTATGGCTACGCCTTC. The chain joins TRBV4-2 to TRBJ1-2; unclear D gene. The CDR3 totals 15 residues. Looked up from germline, CDR1 is LGHNA and CDR2 is YNFKEQ.

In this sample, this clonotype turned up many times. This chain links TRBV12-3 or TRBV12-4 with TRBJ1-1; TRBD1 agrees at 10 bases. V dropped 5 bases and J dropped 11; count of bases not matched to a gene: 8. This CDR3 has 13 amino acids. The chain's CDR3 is CASSVRDRGKAFF. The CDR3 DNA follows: TGTGCCAGCAGTGTCCGGGACAGGGGTAAGGCTTTCTTT.

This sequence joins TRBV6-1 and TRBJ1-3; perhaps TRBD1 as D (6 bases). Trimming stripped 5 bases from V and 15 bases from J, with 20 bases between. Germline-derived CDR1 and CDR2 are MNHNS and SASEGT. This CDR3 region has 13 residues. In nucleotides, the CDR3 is TGTGCCAGCAGTACAAACGGAGGACAGAGCCAATATTTT. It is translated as CASSTNGGQSQYF.

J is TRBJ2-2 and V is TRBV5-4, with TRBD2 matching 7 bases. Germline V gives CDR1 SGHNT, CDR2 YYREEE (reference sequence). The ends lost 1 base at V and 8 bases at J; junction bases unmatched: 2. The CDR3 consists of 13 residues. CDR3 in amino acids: CASSLTSAGELFF. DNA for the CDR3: TGTGCCAGCAGCTTGACTAGCGCTGGGGAGCTGTTTTTT.

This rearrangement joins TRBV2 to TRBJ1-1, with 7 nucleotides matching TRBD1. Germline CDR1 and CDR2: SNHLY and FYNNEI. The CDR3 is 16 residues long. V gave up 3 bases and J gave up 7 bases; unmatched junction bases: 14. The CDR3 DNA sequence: TGTGCCAGCAGTGACCCCGACAGGGACCCCTGTGGTGAAGCTTTCTTT. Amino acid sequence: CASSDPDRDPCGEAFF.